Presented here are 27 T cell receptor beta chains from one specimen sequenced in a study of preoperative IRX-2 immunotherapy in early breast cancer. Specified treatment: preoperative locoregional IRX-2 cytokine immunotherapy. Sequenced by immunoSEQ multiplex PCR; TCRdb stores in-frame clones only, minus some. Here the sample spans around 88,000 clones, about nine tenths being singletons. Sequenced here: tumor tissue, sampled after IRX-2 immunotherapy. The receptors shown here come from a human donor with breast cancer.

The V call is TRBV19, the J call TRBJ1-1; D unclear. Between the trimmed V and J ends, which lost 2 bases and 6 bases, there was a span of 16 bases. Germline CDR1 and CDR2: LNHDA and SQIVND (reference sequence). The CDR3 is 15 amino acids. The CDR3 region is CASSIKVRASAEAFF. Written as DNA, the CDR3 is TGTGCCAGTAGTATAAAGGTTCGGGCTAGCGCTGAAGCTTTCTTT.

The chain recombines TRBV15 with TRBJ2-3, with 10 bases identical to TRBD2. The V gene end was trimmed by 5 bases and the J gene end by 1 base; junction bases not matched to a gene: 9. CDR1 LNHNV and CDR2 YYDKDF come from the germline V gene (reference sequence). This CDR3 spans 17 amino acids. CDR3 bases: TGTGCCACCAGCCTGGGGTATACTAGCGGGGGCACAGATACGCAGTATTTT. It is translated as CATSLGYTSGGTDTQYF.

The chain joins TRBV18 to TRBJ1-5, with D unresolved. From germline, CDR1 is KGHSH and CDR2 LQKENI. The CDR3 is made up of 13 amino acids. Trimming took 6 bases from V and 4 from J, leaving 10 bases between them. Here the CDR3 reads CASSLRINQPQHF. The CDR3 DNA is TGTGCCAGCTCGCTCAGAATTAATCAGCCCCAGCATTTT.

This chain uses TRBV25-1 with TRBJ2-6; tentatively, D is TRBD2 (7 bases). The CDR3 covers 17 residues. Deletions cut 3 bases from V and 0 bases from J, with 12 bases between. Looked up from germline, CDR1 is MGHDK and CDR2 is SYGVNS. The CDR3, as DNA: TGTGCCAGCAGTGAGGGGGCGGGAGACTCTGGGGCCAACGTCCTGACTTTC. This gives the protein CASSEGAGDSGANVLTF.

The chain uses TRBV6-8 and TRBJ1-1; D perhaps matches TRBD1 (6 bases). Germline V lookup: CDR1 MNHGY, CDR2 SAAAGT. The V gene lost 0 bases and the J gene lost 3 bases, with 11 bases spanning the gap. CDR3 length: 15 amino acids. This CDR3 is CASSYSGGADTEAFF. The CDR3 coding sequence is TGTGCCAGCAGTTACTCGGGGGGCGCGGACACTGAAGCTTTCTTT.

The chain couples TRBV25-1 to TRBJ1-3, with D uncertain. Looked up from germline, CDR1 is MGHDK and CDR2 is SYGVNS. This CDR3 is 13 amino acids long. Between the trimmed V and J ends, which lost 4 bases and 1 base, there was a span of 5 bases. The CDR3 region is CASSVGSGNTIYF. In nucleotides, the CDR3 is TGTGCCAGCAGTGTAGGGTCTGGAAACACCATATATTTT.

The sample holds one count of this clone. The V and J genes are TRBV6-8 and TRBJ1-1; D gene ambiguous. Trimming pared 5 bases from V and 5 bases from J, leaving 12 bases between. This CDR3 spans 13 amino acids. Germline V gene sequence: CDR1 MNHGY, CDR2 SAAAGT. The CDR3 protein is CASSPAGGTEAFF. CDR3 DNA sequence: TGTGCCAGCAGTCCCGCCGGAGGGACTGAAGCTTTCTTT.

The rearrangement links TRBV28 to TRBJ1-2; 7 bases are shared with TRBD1. V dropped 7 bases and J dropped 2; count of bases not matched to a gene: 7. Germline lookup yields CDR1 MDHEN and CDR2 SYDVKM. The CDR3 extends over 14 amino acids. The CDR3 coding sequence is TGTGCCAGCATAAAGGGGGCAAGGAACTATGGCTACACCTTC. It encodes CASIKGARNYGYTF.

The rearrangement links TRBV23-1 to TRBJ2-7; 7 nucleotides line up with TRBD1. TRBV23-1 is marked as an open reading frame, function uncertain. CDR3 length equals 14 residues. J lost 4 bases, V lost 2 bases, and 5 bases had no gene match. The CDR3 bases are TGCGCCAGCAGTCAACGGGACAGAAGTTACGAGCAGTACTTC. The encoded protein is CASSQRDRSYEQYF.

V usage is TRBV7-1 and J usage is TRBJ2-7; 8 positions match TRBD2. Being an ORF, TRBV7-1 has a function that is uncertain. Germline trimming cut 6 bases from V and 2 bases from J; bases unmatched to any gene: 12. CDR3 length: 16 amino acids. CDR3 coding DNA: TGTGCCAGCAGTCCTGATAGCGGGGCCGCAACCTACGAGCAGTACTTC. This gives the protein CASSPDSGAATYEQYF.

The chain uses TRBV19 and TRBJ1-2; possible D gene TRBD1, 5 bases. V lost 10 bases and J lost 4, with 16 bases in between. This CDR3 is built from 13 residues. In germline, CDR1 is LNHDA, CDR2 SQIVND (reference sequence). The CDR3 DNA reads as TGTGCCACCGAGGGGCGCGCGGGCTATGGCTACACCTTC. The encoded protein is CATEGRAGYGYTF.

The chain uses TRBV5-1 and TRBJ2-7, with D possibly called TRBD1 or TRBD2 (5 bases each). Germline lookup yields CDR1 SGHRS and CDR2 YFSETQ. The CDR3 runs to 16 residues. V was cut by 4 bases and J by 0 bases, with 17 bases left in between. CDR3 coding DNA: TGCGCCAGCAGCCCTGGGACCCTTCTGAGCTCCTACGAGCAGTACTTC. It encodes CASSPGTLLSSYEQYF.

This clone was found once. The chain joins TRBV5-1 to TRBJ1-1; weak D call: TRBD1 (5 bases). CDR1 and CDR2 from the germline V gene are SGHRS and YFSETQ. The CDR3 is 15 residues long. The V end was cut by 0 bases, the J end by 0 bases, with 9 bases between. CDR3 coding DNA: TGCGCCAGCAGCTTGGACGGGGGGATGAACACTGAAGCTTTCTTT. Protein: CASSLDGGMNTEAFF.

The CDR3 coding sequence is TGCAGCGCGATAGGGACAGGGTCAGATACGCAGTATTTT. This codes for CSAIGTGSDTQYF. This sequence joins TRBV29-1 and TRBJ2-3, with 9 bases identical to TRBD1. Germline CDR1 reads SQVTM; CDR2 reads ANQGSEA. Losses at the gene ends were 7 bases for V and 4 bases for J; bases not matched to a gene: 6. The CDR3 spans 13 residues.

This rearrangement joins TRBV28 to TRBJ2-7; 7 bases align to TRBD2. Germline CDR1 and CDR2: MDHEN and SYDVKM. The CDR3 is 14 residues long. The CDR3: CKSSGSNNLYEQYF. The DNA for the CDR3 is TGTAAATCTAGCGGCTCAAACAACCTGTACGAGCAGTACTTC.

The genes are TRBV23-1 and TRBJ1-2; D unresolved. TRBV23-1 is given ORF status, its function remaining uncertain. Trimming took 6 bases from V and 6 from J, leaving 14 bases between them. The CDR3 sequence is 13 residues long. The CDR3 sequence: CASSLALRDGYTF. The CDR3 coding sequence is TGCGCCAGCAGCTTGGCCCTACGCGATGGCTACACCTTC.

The chain is built from TRBV29-1 and TRBJ2-7; either TRBD1 or TRBD2 may fit D (5 bases each). V lost 4 bases, J lost 4 bases, and 11 bases lay in between. This CDR3 is built from 12 residues. Germline assignment: CDR1 SQVTM and CDR2 ANQGSEA. CDR3 sequence (DNA): TGCAGCGTTGGGGACGGAATGTACGAGCAGTACTTC. This sequence encodes CSVGDGMYEQYF.

This chain connects TRBV10-2 to TRBJ1-5; D gene unclear. The germline V gene encodes CDR1 WSHSY and CDR2 SAAADI. V shed 2 bases and J shed 3 bases, with 8 bases lying between them. The CDR3 has 14 residues. DNA of the CDR3: TGCGCCAGCAGTGAGGCCCGGTTCAATCAGCCCCAGCATTTT. Translated, it gives CASSEARFNQPQHF.

A few counts support this clone. The rearrangement uses TRBV5-1 and TRBJ1-2; a possible D gene is TRBD1 (6 bases). There are 20 residues in the CDR3. Germline V gives CDR1 SGHRS, CDR2 YFSETQ. Trimming took off 4 bases at V and 3 bases at J, with 31 bases between the two ends. CDR3 in DNA: TGCGCCAGCAGCCCATCCCGAATCAACAGGGATCGGTTCTTCTACTATGGCTACACCTTC. It is translated as CASSPSRINRDRFFYYGYTF.

This chain connects TRBV28 to TRBJ2-2; no reliable D call. The CDR3 spans 12 residues. Germline CDR1 is MDHEN and CDR2 is SYDVKM. Trimming removed 3 bases from V and 8 bases from J, with 7 bases in between. CDR3 sequence: CASSLRKGELFF. CDR3 nucleotides: TGTGCCAGCAGTTTGCGAAAAGGGGAGCTGTTTTTT.

The genes are TRBV6-8 and TRBJ2-7, with D perhaps TRBD2 (5 bases). Germline V CDR1 and CDR2: MNHGY, SAAAGT. This CDR3 is 13 amino acids long. The germline V and J ends were trimmed by 2 bases and 6 bases, with 11 bases remaining between them. The CDR3 coding sequence is TGTGCCAGCAGTTACGAGGACTCAACCGAGCAGTACTTC. Translation: CASSYEDSTEQYF.

The chain uses TRBV5-1 and TRBJ1-2; D gene uncertain. The CDR3 length is 14 residues. Germline CDR1 SGHRS, CDR2 YFSETQ. V shed 4 bases and J shed 5 bases, with 15 bases lying between them. CDR3 DNA: TGCGCCAGCAGCCTTGCGACCGGGGATTATGGCTACACCTTC. As protein: CASSLATGDYGYTF.

This chain links TRBV7-1 with TRBJ1-4, with TRBD1 as a possible D gene (6 bases). TRBV7-1 is given ORF status, its function remaining uncertain. The CDR3 has 17 residues. Trimming removed 4 bases at V and 7 bases at J, with 22 bases between. The CDR3 nucleotides are TGTGCCAGCAGCTTAGTCATCCCAGGGGCGAATAGTGAAAAACTGTTTTTT. It codes for CASSLVIPGANSEKLFF.

A single count supports this clone. J is TRBJ1-3 and V is TRBV12-5, with 8 bases aligning to TRBD1. The CDR3 is made up of 18 amino acids. Unmatched junction bases numbered 11, after V lost 4 bases and J lost 0 bases. Germline CDR1 and CDR2: LGHNT and FRNRAP. The CDR3 coding sequence is TGTGCTAGTGGTTATCTCCCGGGACAGGAAAACTCTGGAAACACCATATATTTT. This encodes CASGYLPGQENSGNTIYF.

J is TRBJ1-5 and V is TRBV19; D perhaps matches TRBD1 (5 bases). V dropped 3 bases and J dropped 2 bases, with 11 bases sitting between them. The V gene's germline CDR1 is LNHDA and CDR2 SQIVND (reference sequence). This CDR3 region has 15 residues. CDR3 loop: CASSIRQRGNQPQHF. CDR3 nucleotides: TGTGCCAGTAGTATTCGACAGAGGGGCAATCAGCCCCAGCATTTT.

The rearrangement links TRBV11-3 to TRBJ2-3, with D uncertain. Germline-derived CDR1 and CDR2 are SGHNT and YENEEA. The CDR3 runs 15 residues. V was cut by 3 bases and J by 0 bases, with 10 bases left in between. The CDR3 loop is CASSLAGASTDTQYF. CDR3 coding DNA: TGTGCCAGCAGCTTGGCAGGCGCTAGCACAGATACGCAGTATTTT. Complete variable domain (other parts from reference TRBV11-3 and TRBJ2-3): EAGVVQSPRYKIIEKKQPVAFWCNPISGHNTLYWYLQNLGQGPELLIRYENEEAVDDSQLPKDRFSAERLKGVDSTLKIQPAELGDSAVYLCASSLAGASTDTQYFGPGTRLTVL.

The chain links TRBV12-5 to TRBJ2-1, with unresolved D. Looked up from germline, CDR1 is LGHNT and CDR2 is FRNRAP. Trimming took 4 bases from V and 9 from J, leaving 13 bases between them. This CDR3 has 13 residues. The CDR3 sequence is CASGSVGTAEQFF. The CDR3 DNA sequence: TGTGCTAGTGGTTCGGTGGGCACAGCTGAGCAGTTCTTC.